This T cell receptor (beta chain) was recovered during a study of cytomegalovirus exposure and HLA in healthy donors. In the PCR, 60 Vbeta and 13 Jbeta primers were used. Generated by immunoSEQ multiplex PCR, the TCRdb table keeps only in-frame clones and is missing some. This table has about 130,000 clones, roughly 80% appearing once. The V segment lost 0 bases and the J segment 3 bases; nucleotides outside the gene matches: 2. The CDR3 is 14 amino acids. Germline CDR1 is SGHVS and CDR2 is FQNEAQ. Specimen: PBMCs. The rearrangement joins TRBV7-8 to TRBJ2-7, with 7 bases aligning to TRBD2. This receptor was taken from a boy aged 5-17 years in good health and CMV-seronegative. The CDR3 is CASSLAGGSYEQYF. In nucleotides, the CDR3 is TGTGCCAGCAGCTTAGCGGGAGGGAGCTACGAGCAGTACTTC.